Below, one T cell receptor beta chain is given with its context. The treatment: oral pan-JAK inhibitor, 5-10 mg twice daily. Sorted out of PBMCs were CD4+ T cells and CD8+ T cells. Extracted from the samples, RNA was reverse transcribed into cDNA to serve as the sequencing template. Profiled with immunoSEQ multiplex PCR; TCRdb holds only in-frame clones, not every one. The sample includes some 190,000 clones, around three fifths seen only once; the top ten take roughly 1.3%. Between the trimmed V and J ends, which lost 3 bases and 5 bases, there was a span of 16 bases. Germline V gene lookup returns CDR1 GTSNPN and CDR2 SVGIG (reference sequence). This CDR3 spans 15 amino acids. This entry comes from a study of CD8+ T cells in alopecia areata.

Source: CD4+ T cells sorted from blood, taken between weeks 49 and 50, from a patient treated with tofacitinib. The TCR was taken from a human donor with alopecia areata. The chain uses TRBV30 and TRBJ2-2; D tentatively fits TRBD1 or TRBD2 (5 bases each). The CDR3 DNA is TGTGCCTGGAGACCTTCGGGGCGTAGGACCGGGGAGCTGTTTTTT. Its translation is CAWRPSGRRTGELFF. The variable domain in full, with the rest retrieved from reference TRBV30 and TRBJ2-2, is SQTIHQWPATLVQPVGSPLSLECTVEGTSNPNLYWYRQAAGRGLQLLFYSVGIGQISSEVPQNLSASRPQDRQFILSSKKLLLSDSGFYLCAWRPSGRRTGELFFGEGSRLTVL.